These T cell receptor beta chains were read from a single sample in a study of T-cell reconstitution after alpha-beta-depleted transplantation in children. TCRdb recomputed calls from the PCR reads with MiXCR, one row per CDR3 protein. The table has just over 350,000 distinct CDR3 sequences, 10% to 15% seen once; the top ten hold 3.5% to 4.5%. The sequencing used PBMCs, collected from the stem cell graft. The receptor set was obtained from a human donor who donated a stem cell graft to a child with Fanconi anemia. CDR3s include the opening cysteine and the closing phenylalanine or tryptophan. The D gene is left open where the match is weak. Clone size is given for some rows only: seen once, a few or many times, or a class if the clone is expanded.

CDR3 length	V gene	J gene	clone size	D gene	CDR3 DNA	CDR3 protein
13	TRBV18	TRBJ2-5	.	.	TGTGCCAGCTCACCACCTTTAACAGAGACCCAGTACTTC	CASSPPLTETQYF
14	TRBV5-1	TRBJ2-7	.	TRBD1	TGCGCCAGCAGCTTAGGAAGGGGGCCGAGCGAGCAGTACTTC	CASSLGRGPSEQYF
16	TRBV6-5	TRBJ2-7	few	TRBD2	TGTGCCAGCAGCTTTACTCAAGGCGGGGGAATCTACGAGCAGTACTTC	CASSFTQGGGIYEQYF
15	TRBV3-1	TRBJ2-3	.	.	TGTGCCAGCAGCCACCCGCGCGGGAGCACAGATACGCAGTATTTT	CASSHPRGSTDTQYF
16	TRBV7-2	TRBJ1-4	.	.	TGTGCCAGCAGCTTAGCCCCGAGGAGAACTAATGAAAAACTGTTTTTT	CASSLAPRRTNEKLFF
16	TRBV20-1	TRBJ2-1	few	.	TGCAGTGCTAGAGAGGCGGGGGCAAGCTCCTACAATGAGCAGTTCTTC	CSAREAGASSYNEQFF
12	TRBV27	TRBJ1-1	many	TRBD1	TGTGCCAGCAGTTTTGGGACAGGGACAGCTTTCTTT	CASSFGTGTAFF
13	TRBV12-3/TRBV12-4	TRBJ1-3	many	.	TGTGCCAGCAGTTCGGACGGCGAGTACACCATATATTTT	CASSSDGEYTIYF
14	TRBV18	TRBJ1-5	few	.	TGTGCCAGCTCAAAGGATGGGGGCAATCAGCCCCAGCATTTT	CASSKDGGNQPQHF
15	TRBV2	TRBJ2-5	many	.	TGTGCCAGCAGCCCGGATATGGTGATGGGGGAGACCCAGTACTTC	CASSPDMVMGETQYF
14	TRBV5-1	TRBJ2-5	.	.	TGCGCCAGCAGCTTGTTTAGGGCTGGAGAGACCCAGTACTTC	CASSLFRAGETQYF
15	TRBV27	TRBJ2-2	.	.	TGTGCCAGCTCCCGGGGGCGGGGGTTGTCCGGGGAGCTGTTTTTT	CASSRGRGLSGELFF
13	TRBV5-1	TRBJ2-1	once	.	TGCGCCAGCAGCAACGGCGAAGGAGATGAGCAGTTCTTC	CASSNGEGDEQFF
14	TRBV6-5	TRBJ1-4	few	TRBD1	TGTGCCAGCAGTTTAGGACAGGGAGGCCGAAAACTGTTTTTT	CASSLGQGGRKLFF
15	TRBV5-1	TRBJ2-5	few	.	TGCGCCAGCAGCTTACTCGGGGGAAGCGAAGAGACCCAGTACTTC	CASSLLGGSEETQYF
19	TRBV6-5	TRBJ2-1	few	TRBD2	TGTGCCAGCAGTTCCCCCGGACTAGCGGGGGCCGGATCCTACAATGAGCAGTTCTTC	CASSSPGLAGAGSYNEQFF
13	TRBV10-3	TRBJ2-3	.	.	TGTGCCATCAGGGAGGATGAGGCAGATACGCAGTATTTT	CAIREDEADTQYF
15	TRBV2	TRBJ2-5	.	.	TGTGCCAGCAGTGGGACGGGACGCCTGGAAGAGACCCAGTACTTC	CASSGTGRLEETQYF
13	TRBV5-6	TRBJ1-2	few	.	TGTGCCAGCAGCCTACAGGGTCTTCATGGCTACACCTTC	CASSLQGLHGYTF
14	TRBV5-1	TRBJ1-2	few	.	TGCGCCAGCAGCTTGGATGCCCAGGCCCCTGGCTACACCTTC	CASSLDAQAPGYTF
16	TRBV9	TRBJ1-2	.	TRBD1	TGTGCCAGCAGCGCTCTCATCCGGGACAGTTTCTATGGCTACACCTTC	CASSALIRDSFYGYTF
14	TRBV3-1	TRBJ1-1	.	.	TGTGCCAGCAGCCAAAAAACAGCGAACACTGAAGCTTTCTTT	CASSQKTANTEAFF
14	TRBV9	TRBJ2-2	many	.	TGTGCCAGCAGCCCCAGGGGCCAGGCCGGGGAGCTGTTTTTT	CASSPRGQAGELFF
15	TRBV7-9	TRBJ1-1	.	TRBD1	TGTGCCAGCCTAACAGGGGGCGCTGGGGGGACTGAAGCTTTCTTT	CASLTGGAGGTEAFF
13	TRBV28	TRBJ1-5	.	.	TGTGCCAGCAGTCCCGGGATCTTTCACGGACAGCATTTT	CASSPGIFHGQHF
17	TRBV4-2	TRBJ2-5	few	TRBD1	TGTGCCAGCAGCCAAGATCTCGGGACAGGGGGCCAAGAGACCCAGTACTTC	CASSQDLGTGGQETQYF
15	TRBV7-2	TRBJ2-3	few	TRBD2	TGTGCCAGCAGCGTAAGGACTAGCGGGGGAGATACGCAGTATTTT	CASSVRTSGGDTQYF
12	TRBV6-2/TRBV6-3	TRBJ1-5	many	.	TGTGCCAGCACACAGGGATGGCAGCCCCAGCATTTT	CASTQGWQPQHF
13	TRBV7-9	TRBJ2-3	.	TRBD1	TGTGCCAGCAGCAGGGGACAGGAAGATACGCAGTATTTT	CASSRGQEDTQYF
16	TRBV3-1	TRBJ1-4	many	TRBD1	TGTGCCAGCAGCCTCCAGAGTGGGACAGGGAGCGAAAAACTGTTTTTT	CASSLQSGTGSEKLFF
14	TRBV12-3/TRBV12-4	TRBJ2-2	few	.	TGTGCCAGCACTTCTGGTGTTGGGACCGGGGAGCTGTTTTTT	CASTSGVGTGELFF
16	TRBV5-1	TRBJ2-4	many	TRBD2	TGCGCCAGCAGCCCCGGGCGGGGGGGCGGCAAAAACATTCAGTACTTC	CASSPGRGGGKNIQYF
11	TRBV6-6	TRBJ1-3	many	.	TGTGCCAGTGTTTATGGAAACACCATATATTTT	CASVYGNTIYF
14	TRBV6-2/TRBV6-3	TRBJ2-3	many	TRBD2	TGTGCCAGCGGAGCGGGGCTGAGCACAGATACGCAGTATTTT	CASGAGLSTDTQYF
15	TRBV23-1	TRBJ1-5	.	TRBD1	TGCGCCCTCCGGGACAGGTTTTATAGCAATCAGCCCCAGCATTTT	CALRDRFYSNQPQHF
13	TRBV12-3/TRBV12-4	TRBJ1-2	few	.	TGTGCCAGCACCCCTCAGACTGACTATGGCTACACCTTC	CASTPQTDYGYTF
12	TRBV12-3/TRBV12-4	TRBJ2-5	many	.	TGTGCCAGCAGTTTCCCGGGAGTGACCCAGTACTTC	CASSFPGVTQYF
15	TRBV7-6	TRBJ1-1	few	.	TGTGCCAGCAGCTTAGCAGGGGCTCGTAACACTGAAGCTTTCTTT	CASSLAGARNTEAFF
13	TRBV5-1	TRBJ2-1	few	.	TGCGCCAGCAGTCGTGGAGACTACAATGAGCAGTTCTTC	CASSRGDYNEQFF
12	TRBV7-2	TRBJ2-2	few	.	TGTGCCAGCAGCACCTATAGGGGGGAGCTGTTTTTT	CASSTYRGELFF
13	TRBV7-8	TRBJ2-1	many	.	TGTGCCAGCAGCCCACCTGTGGGGAATGAGCAGTTCTTC	CASSPPVGNEQFF
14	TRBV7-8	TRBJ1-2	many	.	TGTGCCAGCAGCCAGGACATTTCGGACTATGGCTACACCTTC	CASSQDISDYGYTF
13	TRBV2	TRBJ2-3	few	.	TGTGCCAGCAGTGCCGAGTCCCAAACCCAGCAGTATTTT	CASSAESQTQQYF
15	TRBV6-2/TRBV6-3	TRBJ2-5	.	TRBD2	TGTGCCAGCAGTTGGCCCCAGCGGGGGGAAGAGACCCAGTACTTC	CASSWPQRGEETQYF
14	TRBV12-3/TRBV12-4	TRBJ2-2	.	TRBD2	TGTGCCAGCAGTCCGACTGGGGGGGCCGGGGAGCTGTTTTTT	CASSPTGGAGELFF
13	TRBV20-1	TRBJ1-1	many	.	TGCAGTGCTAAAGGTTGGGAGGGTACTGAAGCTTTCTTT	CSAKGWEGTEAFF
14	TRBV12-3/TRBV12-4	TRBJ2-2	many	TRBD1	TGTGCCAGCAGCACAGGGGGCGCGGGCGGGGAGCTGTTTTTT	CASSTGGAGGELFF
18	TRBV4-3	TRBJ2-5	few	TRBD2	TGCGCCAGCAGCCAAGGGGGACTAGCGGGGGGTTCCGTAGAGACCCAGTACTTC	CASSQGGLAGGSVETQYF
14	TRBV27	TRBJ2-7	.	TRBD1	TGTGCCAGCAGTTTGACAGGGAACCCCTACGAGCAGTACTTC	CASSLTGNPYEQYF
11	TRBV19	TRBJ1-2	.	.	TGTGCCGGGGGGTCCAACTATGGCTACACCTTC	CAGGSNYGYTF
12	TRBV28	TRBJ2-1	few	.	TGTGCCAGCAGTTTCGGTAACCGTGAGCAGTTCTTC	CASSFGNREQFF
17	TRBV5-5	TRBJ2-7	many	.	TGTGCCAGCAGCTTTAGATTTGGTCAGGGGACATCCTACGAGCAGTACTTC	CASSFRFGQGTSYEQYF
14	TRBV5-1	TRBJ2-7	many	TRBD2	TGCGCCAGCAGCTCTAGCGGGGGTTCCTACGAGCAGTACTTC	CASSSSGGSYEQYF
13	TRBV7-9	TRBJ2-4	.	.	TGTGCCAGCAGCTACCAGGGTCCAACCATTCAGTACTTC	CASSYQGPTIQYF
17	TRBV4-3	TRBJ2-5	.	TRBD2	TGCGCCAGCAGCCAAGATCGCGGCCTAGCGGGCTTAGAGACCCAGTACTTC	CASSQDRGLAGLETQYF
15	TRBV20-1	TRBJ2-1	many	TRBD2	TGCAGTGCTAGAAATAGCGGGGGGGTTTTATGGGAGCAGTTCTTC	CSARNSGGVLWEQFF
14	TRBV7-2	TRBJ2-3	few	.	TGTGCCAGCAGCCCAGACAGGTTCACAGATACGCAGTATTTT	CASSPDRFTDTQYF
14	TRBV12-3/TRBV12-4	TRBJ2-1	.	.	TGTGCCAGCAGTTCAGGCGCGAATCACAGGGAGCAGTTCTTC	CASSSGANHREQFF
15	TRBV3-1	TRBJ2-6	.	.	TGTGCCAGCAGCCCCGACAGGACTTCCCTCAACGTCCTGACTTTC	CASSPDRTSLNVLTF
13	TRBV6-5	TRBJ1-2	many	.	TGTGCCAGCAGCCGTTCCAGTGCCTATGGCTACACCTTC	CASSRSSAYGYTF